The TCR beta chain described here comes from a study of shared clonotypes between healthy human individuals. The CDR3 contains 11 residues. Trimming took off 3 bases at V and 0 bases at J, with 1 base between the two ends. Germline CDR1 is SGDLS and CDR2 is YYNGEE. Naive CD8 cells lacked CD45RO, underwent positive selection for CCR7 and left out terminally differentiated effector memory CD45RA+ cells. Assay used: immunoSEQ multiplex PCR; TCRdb lists only in-frame clones, some missing. The data hold over 750,000 clones, with 96% observed a single time. This clone has only one observation. The sample has other DNA sequences that encode this CDR3 too.

Specimen: naive CD8+ T cells sorted from blood. The gene calls are TRBV9 and TRBJ2-7; the D is unclear. This clonotype originated in a man younger than 40 in good health. For the CDR3, the DNA is TGTGCCAGCAGCGCCTCCTACGAGCAGTACTTC. This encodes CASSASYEQYF.